These T cell receptor beta chains were read from a single sample in a study of blood T cell repertoires in COVID-19. Only in-frame clones appear in the TCRdb table, and some are missing; sequencing was by immunoSEQ multiplex PCR. The table shows about 100,000 clones, with over 80% occurring only once. Material for sequencing was peripheral blood. The receptors derive from a man aged 50-59 years with active COVID-19. Each CDR3 is given with its conserved first and last residue. A D gene is named only where the DNA matches it firmly. Expanded clones get a size class; other rows say once, few or many, or leave the size out.

J gene: TRBJ2-7
clone size: .
V gene: TRBV28
D gene: .
CDR3 protein: CASRGAGIYEQYF
CDR3 DNA: TGTGCCAGCAGGGGGGCAGGGATCTACGAGCAGTACTTC

J gene: TRBJ2-2
clone size: .
V gene: TRBV28
D gene: TRBD1
CDR3 protein: CASRPPGTGSTGELFF
CDR3 DNA: TGTGCCAGCAGACCCCCCGGGACAGGGTCCACCGGGGAGCTGTTTTTT

J gene: TRBJ2-1
clone size: .
V gene: TRBV14
D gene: .
CDR3 protein: CASSQAEVDEFF
CDR3 DNA: TGTGCCAGCAGCCAGGCTGAGGTCGATGAGTTCTTC

J gene: TRBJ2-7
clone size: .
V gene: TRBV5-1
D gene: .
CDR3 protein: CASSLAPSYEQYF
CDR3 DNA: TGCGCCAGCAGCTTGGCCCCGTCCTACGAGCAGTACTTC

J gene: TRBJ1-1
clone size: .
V gene: TRBV19
D gene: .
CDR3 protein: CASSITRANTEAFF
CDR3 DNA: TGTGCCAGTAGTATTACCAGGGCGAACACTGAAGCTTTCTTT

J gene: TRBJ1-6
clone size: .
V gene: TRBV2
D gene: .
CDR3 protein: CASSTPATVNNSPLHF
CDR3 DNA: TGTGCCAGCAGTACCCCCGCGACAGTGAATAATTCACCCCTCCACTTT

J gene: TRBJ2-5
clone size: .
V gene: TRBV11-2
D gene: .
CDR3 protein: CASSPRAGTQETQYF
CDR3 DNA: TGTGCCAGCAGCCCCCGGGCGGGGACGCAAGAGACCCAGTACTTC

J gene: TRBJ2-1
clone size: .
V gene: TRBV5-5
D gene: .
CDR3 protein: CASSLAAGNNEQFF
CDR3 DNA: TGTGCCAGCAGCTTGGCGGCAGGGAACAATGAGCAGTTCTTC

J gene: TRBJ2-2
clone size: .
V gene: TRBV2
D gene: .
CDR3 protein: CASSARTNTGELFF
CDR3 DNA: TGTGCCAGCAGTGCCAGAACGAACACCGGGGAGCTGTTTTTT

J gene: TRBJ2-7
clone size: .
V gene: TRBV27
D gene: .
CDR3 protein: CASSLSAGYYEQYF
CDR3 DNA: TGTGCCAGCAGTTTATCGGCGGGCTACTACGAGCAGTACTTC

J gene: TRBJ1-2
clone size: .
V gene: TRBV28
D gene: .
CDR3 protein: CASSYSLGYTF
CDR3 DNA: TGTGCCAGCAGTTACTCCCTTGGCTACACCTTC

J gene: TRBJ1-5
clone size: few
V gene: TRBV6-5
D gene: TRBD1
CDR3 protein: CASRRDRETYQPQHF
CDR3 DNA: TGTGCCAGCAGACGGGACAGGGAAACTTACCAGCCCCAGCATTTT

J gene: TRBJ2-3
clone size: .
V gene: TRBV10-3
D gene: TRBD1
CDR3 protein: CAISESTRPGTGTDTQYF
CDR3 DNA: TGTGCCATCAGTGAGTCTACCCGACCTGGGACAGGGACAGATACGCAGTATTTT

J gene: TRBJ2-7
clone size: .
V gene: TRBV6-6
D gene: TRBD2
CDR3 protein: CASSSIAGGTYEQYF
CDR3 DNA: TGTGCCAGCAGTTCCATTGCGGGAGGGACCTACGAGCAGTACTTC

J gene: TRBJ2-6
clone size: .
V gene: TRBV2
D gene: TRBD1
CDR3 protein: CASSPGDRGSGANVLTF
CDR3 DNA: TGTGCCAGCAGTCCTGGGGACAGGGGATCTGGGGCCAACGTCCTGACTTTC

J gene: TRBJ2-2
clone size: .
V gene: TRBV24-1
D gene: TRBD2
CDR3 protein: CATSDAVGRGGRASGELFF
CDR3 DNA: TGTGCCACCAGTGACGCCGTGGGCAGGGGCGGGAGGGCGTCCGGGGAGCTGTTTTTT

J gene: TRBJ2-7
clone size: .
V gene: TRBV2
D gene: TRBD1
CDR3 protein: CASSENRGTYEQYF
CDR3 DNA: TGTGCCAGCAGTGAAAACAGGGGGACCTACGAGCAGTACTTC

J gene: TRBJ1-3
clone size: few
V gene: TRBV6-5
D gene: .
CDR3 protein: CASTAANTIYF
CDR3 DNA: TGTGCCAGCACGGCGGCGAACACCATATATTTT

J gene: TRBJ1-5
clone size: .
V gene: TRBV28
D gene: .
CDR3 protein: CASSSGQPQHF
CDR3 DNA: TGTGCCAGCAGTTCCGGACAACCCCAGCATTTT

J gene: TRBJ1-1
clone size: .
V gene: TRBV29-1
D gene: .
CDR3 protein: CSAMKNGGAGTEAFF
CDR3 DNA: TGCAGCGCCATGAAGAATGGGGGGGCCGGCACTGAAGCTTTCTTT

J gene: TRBJ1-1
clone size: .
V gene: TRBV7-2
D gene: .
CDR3 protein: CASSLAFSVTEAFF
CDR3 DNA: TGTGCCAGCAGCTTAGCGTTCAGTGTAACTGAAGCTTTCTTT

J gene: TRBJ2-2
clone size: .
V gene: TRBV27
D gene: .
CDR3 protein: CASSSPLRANTGELFF
CDR3 DNA: TGTGCCAGCAGTTCACCCTTGCGGGCCAACACCGGGGAGCTGTTTTTT

J gene: TRBJ2-5
clone size: .
V gene: TRBV6-5
D gene: .
CDR3 protein: CASSRGRAEETQYF
CDR3 DNA: TGTGCCAGCAGTCGGGGAAGAGCGGAGGAGACCCAGTACTTC

J gene: TRBJ2-5
clone size: .
V gene: TRBV5-1
D gene: .
CDR3 protein: CASSLAPPRSQETQYF
CDR3 DNA: TGCGCCAGCAGCTTGGCCCCACCGCGTAGCCAAGAGACCCAGTACTTC

J gene: TRBJ1-4
clone size: .
V gene: TRBV12-3/TRBV12-4
D gene: TRBD1
CDR3 protein: CASSAGTGEKLFF
CDR3 DNA: TGTGCCAGCAGTGCCGGGACAGGGGAAAAACTGTTTTTT

J gene: TRBJ2-1
clone size: once
V gene: TRBV7-6
D gene: TRBD1
CDR3 protein: CASSPTAGQAKDNEQFF
CDR3 DNA: TGTGCCAGCAGCCCGACTGCGGGACAGGCCAAGGACAATGAGCAGTTCTTC

J gene: TRBJ1-1
clone size: .
V gene: TRBV27
D gene: .
CDR3 protein: CASSLFSSLLNTEAFF
CDR3 DNA: TGTGCCAGCAGTTTATTTTCGTCCCTATTGAACACTGAAGCTTTCTTT

J gene: TRBJ1-2
clone size: .
V gene: TRBV7-9
D gene: .
CDR3 protein: CASSSTAPNYGYTF
CDR3 DNA: TGTGCCAGCAGCTCGACAGCCCCTAACTATGGCTACACCTTC

J gene: TRBJ2-7
clone size: few
V gene: TRBV28
D gene: .
CDR3 protein: CATLNRETNSYEQYF
CDR3 DNA: TGTGCCACACTGAACCGGGAGACAAACTCCTACGAGCAGTACTTC

J gene: TRBJ2-3
clone size: once
V gene: TRBV6-4
D gene: TRBD2
CDR3 protein: CASSVIAGGGSQYF
CDR3 DNA: TGTGCCAGCAGTGTAATTGCGGGAGGCGGATCGCAGTATTTT

J gene: TRBJ1-2
clone size: .
V gene: TRBV19
D gene: .
CDR3 protein: CASSYPQGTLIYGYTF
CDR3 DNA: TGTGCCAGTAGTTACCCACAGGGTACTCTTATCTATGGCTACACCTTC

J gene: TRBJ1-2
clone size: .
V gene: TRBV23-1
D gene: TRBD1
CDR3 protein: CASSHPCRDRGNYGYTF
CDR3 DNA: TGCGCCAGCAGTCATCCGTGCCGGGACAGGGGAAACTATGGCTACACCTTC

J gene: TRBJ2-1
clone size: .
V gene: TRBV11-3
D gene: .
CDR3 protein: CASSPRRDGNEQFF
CDR3 DNA: TGTGCCAGCAGCCCACGGCGGGATGGCAATGAGCAGTTCTTC

J gene: TRBJ1-5
clone size: .
V gene: TRBV21-1
D gene: .
CDR3 protein: CASSFRDRENQPQHF
CDR3 DNA: TGTGCCAGCAGTTTCCGGGACAGGGAAAATCAGCCCCAGCATTTT

J gene: TRBJ2-1
clone size: once
V gene: TRBV14
D gene: .
CDR3 protein: CASSQVNGWLYNEQFF
CDR3 DNA: TGTGCCAGCAGCCAAGTTAACGGGTGGCTCTACAATGAGCAGTTCTTC

J gene: TRBJ1-6
clone size: .
V gene: TRBV30
D gene: .
CDR3 protein: CAWSTSEPYNSPLHF
CDR3 DNA: TGTGCCTGGAGTACTTCTGAGCCCTATAATTCACCCCTCCACTTT

J gene: TRBJ1-1
clone size: .
V gene: TRBV6-5
D gene: TRBD1
CDR3 protein: CASSFDRDTEAFF
CDR3 DNA: TGTGCCAGCAGTTTTGACAGGGACACTGAAGCTTTCTTT

J gene: TRBJ2-1
clone size: .
V gene: TRBV24-1
D gene: .
CDR3 protein: CATSDHDKNEQFF
CDR3 DNA: TGTGCCACCAGTGACCACGACAAGAATGAGCAGTTCTTC

J gene: TRBJ2-2
clone size: .
V gene: TRBV5-1
D gene: TRBD2
CDR3 protein: CASSLLAGGPTGELFF
CDR3 DNA: TGCGCCAGCAGCCTACTAGCGGGAGGGCCCACCGGGGAGCTGTTTTTT

J gene: TRBJ2-3
clone size: .
V gene: TRBV12-3/TRBV12-4
D gene: .
CDR3 protein: CASHTGGSDTQYF
CDR3 DNA: TGTGCCAGCCACACTGGCGGCTCAGATACGCAGTATTTT

J gene: TRBJ2-1
clone size: .
V gene: TRBV27
D gene: TRBD2
CDR3 protein: CASSPRTSGMTYNEQFF
CDR3 DNA: TGTGCCAGCAGTCCGAGGACTAGCGGGATGACCTACAATGAGCAGTTCTTC

J gene: TRBJ1-2
clone size: .
V gene: TRBV12-3/TRBV12-4
D gene: .
CDR3 protein: CASSGHRDDGYTF
CDR3 DNA: TGTGCCAGCAGTGGCCACAGGGATGATGGCTACACCTTC

J gene: TRBJ2-2
clone size: .
V gene: TRBV24-1
D gene: TRBD2
CDR3 protein: CATSGLAGGPGTGELFF
CDR3 DNA: TGTGCCACCAGTGGACTAGCGGGAGGGCCGGGCACCGGGGAGCTGTTTTTT

J gene: TRBJ2-1
clone size: .
V gene: TRBV3-1/TRBV3-2
D gene: .
CDR3 protein: CASSRSGRGDNEQFF
CDR3 DNA: TGTGCCAGCAGCCGGTCCGGCAGGGGCGACAATGAGCAGTTCTTC

J gene: TRBJ2-7
clone size: .
V gene: TRBV10-1
D gene: .
CDR3 protein: CASSGTPGLKTGEQYF
CDR3 DNA: TGCGCCAGCAGTGGTACTCCGGGACTTAAAACTGGCGAGCAGTACTTC

J gene: TRBJ1-5
clone size: .
V gene: TRBV6-5
D gene: TRBD1
CDR3 protein: CASRGQGGQPQHF
CDR3 DNA: TGTGCCAGCAGAGGACAGGGGGGTCAGCCCCAGCATTTT

J gene: TRBJ1-6
clone size: .
V gene: TRBV15
D gene: TRBD1
CDR3 protein: CATSREMGQGYGNSPLHF
CDR3 DNA: TGTGCCACCAGCAGAGAGATGGGACAGGGATATGGTAATTCACCCCTCCACTTT

J gene: TRBJ2-2
clone size: .
V gene: TRBV7-8
D gene: .
CDR3 protein: CASSLALSGPGGGELFF
CDR3 DNA: TGTGCCAGCAGCTTAGCTTTATCCGGGCCCGGGGGCGGGGAGCTGTTTTTT

J gene: TRBJ1-2
clone size: .
V gene: TRBV6-5
D gene: TRBD1
CDR3 protein: CASSYSTTGGNSGYTF
CDR3 DNA: TGTGCCAGCAGTTACTCAACTACAGGGGGTAACAGCGGCTACACCTTC

J gene: TRBJ1-4
clone size: .
V gene: TRBV19
D gene: .
CDR3 protein: CASSQRTLEKLFF
CDR3 DNA: TGTGCCAGTAGTCAACGGACACTTGAAAAACTGTTTTTT

J gene: TRBJ1-6
clone size: .
V gene: TRBV4-1
D gene: TRBD1
CDR3 protein: CASSQGRTGVFSPLHF
CDR3 DNA: TGCGCCAGCAGCCAGGGGCGGACAGGGGTCTTTTCACCCCTCCACTTT

J gene: TRBJ2-1
clone size: .
V gene: TRBV30
D gene: TRBD2
CDR3 protein: CAWSSLGGRPYNEQFF
CDR3 DNA: TGTGCCTGGAGTTCCCTAGGCGGGAGGCCCTACAATGAGCAGTTCTTC

J gene: TRBJ2-5
clone size: .
V gene: TRBV7-2
D gene: TRBD2
CDR3 protein: CASSLGASGRKETQYF
CDR3 DNA: TGTGCCAGCAGCTTAGGCGCTAGCGGGAGAAAAGAGACCCAGTACTTC

J gene: TRBJ2-6
clone size: .
V gene: TRBV4-2
D gene: .
CDR3 protein: CASSQDSHSGANVLTF
CDR3 DNA: TGTGCCAGCAGCCAAGATAGCCATTCCGGGGCCAACGTCCTGACTTTC

J gene: TRBJ1-2
clone size: .
V gene: TRBV5-1
D gene: TRBD1
CDR3 protein: CASSLASQGVIYGYTF
CDR3 DNA: TGCGCCAGCAGCTTGGCCTCCCAGGGGGTGATCTATGGCTACACCTTC

J gene: TRBJ1-4
clone size: .
V gene: TRBV9
D gene: .
CDR3 protein: CASSVARADEKLFF
CDR3 DNA: TGTGCCAGCAGCGTAGCCAGGGCTGATGAAAAACTGTTTTTT

J gene: TRBJ2-1
clone size: .
V gene: TRBV5-1
D gene: TRBD1
CDR3 protein: CASSLDRDSYNEQFF
CDR3 DNA: TGCGCCAGCAGCCTAGACAGGGACTCCTACAATGAGCAGTTCTTC